This T cell receptor (beta chain) came from a study of T cells expressing NK-cell markers. Study in general: The TCR beta repertoires originated in sorted CD3+CD56+NKG2C+, CD3+CD56+NKG2C- and CD3+CD56-NKG2C+ T cells. Most of the eight sequenced donors tested HCMV-seropositive; one tested seronegative.

TCRdb reprocessed the 5' RACE reads and stores each CDR3 protein as one record, lacking DNA. The sample holds about 450,000 distinct CDR3 sequences. In regard to this clonotype: Its target is not known.

Findings of the study overall: Top CD8+ clonotypes included the dominant CD3+CD56+NKG2C+ clonotypes in five to seven donors.

CDR3 length: 15 amino acids. Germline CDR1 is SGHTA and CDR2 is FQGNSA. The source material was blood T cells: a sorted CD56 or NKG2C T cell subset, CD4+ or CD8+ T cells, or bulk PBMC T cells (not recorded which). The sequence came from a woman aged 18-70 years in good health. V is TRBV7-2 and J is TRBJ2-3; lacking DNA, the TRBD2 call made by TCRdb goes unchecked. Here the CDR3 reads CASSPDGLSTDTQYF.